The rows below give T cell receptor beta chains drawn from one sample of a study of T cell clonotyping in hematopoietic cell transplantation. Using immunoSEQ multiplex PCR, the repertoire was profiled, and TCRdb retains in-frame clones only, with some absent. The data contain roughly 23,000 clones, approximately 87% of them seen just once; the ten biggest clones take up around 4%. Material: peripheral blood mononuclear cells, obtained before stem cell transplant. These receptors came from a man younger than 30 with biphenotypic leukemia. Some clones in this sample may be carry-over from other donors' samples. CDR3s include the opening cysteine and the closing phenylalanine or tryptophan. The D gene is left open where the match is weak. Clone size is stated in some rows and not others, as once, few, many or a class when expanded.

TRBJ1-1 TRBV10-2 - - CASRDGLNTEAFF TGCGCCAGCAGGGACGGCTTGAACACTGAAGCTTTCTTT
TRBJ1-2 TRBV19 - - CASNRIPGLLGYGYTF TGTGCCAGTAACAGGATCCCAGGGCTATTGGGTTATGGCTACACCTTC
TRBJ1-4 TRBV7-9 - once CASSLQATNEKLFF TGTGCCAGCAGCTTGCAAGCAACTAATGAAAAACTGTTTTTT
TRBJ1-2 TRBV14 - - CASSPGLYGYTF TGTGCCAGCAGCCCGGGGCTCTATGGCTACACCTTC
TRBJ1-2 TRBV5-1 - once CASSLAAYYGYTF TGCGCCAGCAGCTTGGCTGCGTATTATGGCTACACCTTC
TRBJ1-3 TRBV9 - - CASSPYSGSGNTIYF TGTGCCAGCAGCCCCTACTCGGGCTCTGGAAACACCATATATTTT
TRBJ1-4 TRBV5-1 - - CASSYDSPVTGVRTNEKLFF TGCGCCAGCAGCTATGACAGCCCTGTTACGGGTGTGCGCACTAATGAAAAACTGTTTTTT
TRBJ1-1 TRBV4-1 - - CASSQDGADAFF TGCGCCAGCAGCCAAGATGGAGCTGACGCTTTCTTT
TRBJ1-3 TRBV19 - - CASIVGTSGNTIYF TGTGCCAGTATTGTGGGGACCTCTGGAAACACCATATATTTT
TRBJ2-7 TRBV4-1 TRBD2 - CASSQDELTSGRTSSYEQYF TGCGCCAGCAGCCAAGATGAGTTGACTAGCGGGAGGACTTCCTCCTACGAGCAGTACTTC
TRBJ2-7 TRBV10-1 - - CARAAGSFYEQYF TGCGCCAGGGCGGCGGGATCGTTCTACGAGCAGTACTTC
TRBJ1-1 TRBV9 - - CASSVVRGISEAFF TGTGCCAGCAGCGTAGTCAGGGGAATATCTGAAGCTTTCTTT
TRBJ2-2 TRBV14 TRBD2 few CASSRGTNAGELFF TGTGCCAGCAGCCGAGGGACTAACGCCGGGGAGCTGTTTTTT
TRBJ1-4 TRBV6-5 - - CASRPPTNEKLFF TGTGCCAGCAGGCCCCCAACAAATGAAAAACTGTTTTTT
TRBJ1-1 TRBV19 - - CASSILSADRAFF TGTGCCAGTAGTATATTGTCCGCCGACAGAGCTTTCTTT
TRBJ1-2 TRBV4-1 TRBD1 - CASSLRDREGGYTF TGCGCCAGCAGCCTCAGGGACAGGGAAGGTGGCTACACCTTC